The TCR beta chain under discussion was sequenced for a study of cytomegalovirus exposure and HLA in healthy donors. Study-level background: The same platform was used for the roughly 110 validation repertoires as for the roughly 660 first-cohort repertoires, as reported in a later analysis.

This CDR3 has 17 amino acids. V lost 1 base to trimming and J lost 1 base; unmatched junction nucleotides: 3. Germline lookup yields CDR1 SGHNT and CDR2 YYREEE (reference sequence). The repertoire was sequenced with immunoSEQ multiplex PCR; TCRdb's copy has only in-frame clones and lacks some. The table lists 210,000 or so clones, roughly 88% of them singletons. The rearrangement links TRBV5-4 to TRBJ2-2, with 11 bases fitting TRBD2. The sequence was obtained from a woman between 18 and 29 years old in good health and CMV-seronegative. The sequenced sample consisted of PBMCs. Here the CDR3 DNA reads TGTGCCAGCAGCTTGTTAGCGGGAGGGATGAACACCGGGGAGCTGTTTTTT. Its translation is CASSLLAGGMNTGELFF.